These T cell receptor beta chains were read from a single sample in a study of blood T cell repertoires in COVID-19. Generated by immunoSEQ multiplex PCR, the TCRdb table keeps only in-frame clones and is missing some. The sample has over 100,000 clones, 70% to 90% seen once. The sequenced sample was peripheral blood. These receptors were collected from a human donor in a cohort sampled during active COVID-19. CDR3s include the opening cysteine and the closing phenylalanine or tryptophan. Fields, in order: J gene, D gene, V gene, clone size, CDR3 protein, CDR3 DNA. A D gene is named only where the DNA matches it firmly. Clone size is not always given. Where it is, it says once, few, many or a class for expanded clones.

j_call: TRBJ2-7
d_call: -
v_call: TRBV19
clone_size: -
cdr3_aa: CASSIVGSYEQYF
cdr3_nt: TGTGCCAGTAGTATAGTCGGTTCCTACGAGCAGTACTTC

j_call: TRBJ2-1
d_call: TRBD2
v_call: TRBV6-2/TRBV6-3
clone_size: -
cdr3_aa: CASSYVIRVLAGGNNEQFF
cdr3_nt: TGTGCCAGCAGTTACGTGATACGGGTACTAGCGGGGGGTAACAATGAGCAGTTCTTC

j_call: TRBJ1-2
d_call: TRBD1
v_call: TRBV18
clone_size: -
cdr3_aa: CASSPTSGQGTSYGYTF
cdr3_nt: TGTGCCAGCTCGCCGACCTCGGGACAGGGGACAAGCTATGGCTACACCTTC

j_call: TRBJ2-5
d_call: TRBD2
v_call: TRBV27
clone_size: -
cdr3_aa: CASRVTLAGGKETQYF
cdr3_nt: TGTGCCAGCCGAGTTACGCTAGCGGGAGGAAAAGAGACCCAGTACTTC

j_call: TRBJ1-6
d_call: -
v_call: TRBV9
clone_size: -
cdr3_aa: CASSPQTTDIRSPLHF
cdr3_nt: TGTGCCAGCAGCCCGCAGACGACAGATATTAGATCACCCCTCCACTTT

j_call: TRBJ1-1
d_call: TRBD1
v_call: TRBV6-5
clone_size: -
cdr3_aa: CASSTGGTEAFF
cdr3_nt: TGTGCCAGCAGTACAGGGGGAACTGAAGCTTTCTTT

j_call: TRBJ2-2
d_call: TRBD1
v_call: TRBV28
clone_size: -
cdr3_aa: CASSTLGTGVAGELFF
cdr3_nt: TGTGCCAGCAGTACTCTCGGGACAGGGGTCGCCGGGGAGCTGTTTTTT

j_call: TRBJ2-7
d_call: -
v_call: TRBV6-4
clone_size: -
cdr3_aa: CASSDESWREGEQYF
cdr3_nt: TGTGCCAGCAGTGACGAATCCTGGCGGGAAGGCGAGCAGTACTTC

j_call: TRBJ2-7
d_call: -
v_call: TRBV29-1
clone_size: -
cdr3_aa: CSVAPGTPYEQYF
cdr3_nt: TGCAGCGTTGCCCCCGGGACACCCTACGAGCAGTACTTC

j_call: TRBJ2-5
d_call: TRBD2
v_call: TRBV4-2
clone_size: -
cdr3_aa: CASSPLSEGRGEAQYF
cdr3_nt: TGTGCCAGCAGCCCCCTTTCTGAGGGGCGGGGGGAGGCCCAGTACTTC

j_call: TRBJ2-3
d_call: -
v_call: TRBV19
clone_size: -
cdr3_aa: CASSIGMGPDTQYF
cdr3_nt: TGTGCCAGTAGTATAGGTATGGGGCCGGATACGCAGTATTTT

j_call: TRBJ2-7
d_call: -
v_call: TRBV6-5
clone_size: -
cdr3_aa: CASSFSRSGGAYEQYF
cdr3_nt: TGTGCCAGCAGTTTCTCGCGGTCGGGGGGCGCGTACGAGCAGTACTTC

j_call: TRBJ2-4
d_call: TRBD2
v_call: TRBV5-6
clone_size: once
cdr3_aa: CASSSRLAGGEIAKNIQYF
cdr3_nt: TGTGCCAGCAGCTCCCGACTAGCGGGGGGGGAAATAGCCAAAAACATTCAGTACTTC

j_call: TRBJ2-5
d_call: TRBD1
v_call: TRBV5-1
clone_size: -
cdr3_aa: CASSFDRGLGETQYF
cdr3_nt: TGCGCCAGCAGCTTCGACAGGGGGCTTGGGGAGACCCAGTACTTC

j_call: TRBJ1-2
d_call: TRBD1
v_call: TRBV7-8
clone_size: -
cdr3_aa: CASSLGQGGGYTF
cdr3_nt: TGTGCCAGCAGCTTAGGGCAGGGGGGTGGCTACACCTTC

j_call: TRBJ1-1
d_call: -
v_call: TRBV2
clone_size: -
cdr3_aa: CASRVSGYTEAFF
cdr3_nt: TGTGCCAGCAGGGTCAGTGGTTACACTGAAGCTTTCTTT

j_call: TRBJ1-4
d_call: -
v_call: TRBV12-3/TRBV12-4
clone_size: -
cdr3_aa: CASSYSEKLFF
cdr3_nt: TGTGCCAGCAGCTATAGCGAAAAACTGTTTTTT

j_call: TRBJ1-5
d_call: TRBD1
v_call: TRBV2
clone_size: -
cdr3_aa: CASSVDRDQPQHF
cdr3_nt: TGTGCCAGCAGCGTTGACAGGGATCAGCCCCAGCATTTT

j_call: TRBJ1-1
d_call: -
v_call: TRBV10-3
clone_size: once
cdr3_aa: CAISDRLNTEAFF
cdr3_nt: TGTGCCATCAGTGACAGATTGAACACTGAAGCTTTCTTT

j_call: TRBJ2-5
d_call: -
v_call: TRBV2
clone_size: -
cdr3_aa: CASRERGKGAKETQYF
cdr3_nt: TGTGCCAGCAGGGAACGGGGGAAAGGGGCGAAAGAGACCCAGTACTTC

j_call: TRBJ2-7
d_call: -
v_call: TRBV2
clone_size: few
cdr3_aa: CASRVRLTYEQYF
cdr3_nt: TGTGCCAGCAGAGTCAGGCTGACCTACGAGCAGTACTTC

j_call: TRBJ2-7
d_call: TRBD1
v_call: TRBV28
clone_size: -
cdr3_aa: CASSLDGQGPGEQYF
cdr3_nt: TGTGCCAGCAGTTTAGATGGACAGGGGCCGGGCGAGCAGTACTTC

j_call: TRBJ1-2
d_call: -
v_call: TRBV3-1/TRBV3-2
clone_size: -
cdr3_aa: CASSQDGQGGYTF
cdr3_nt: TGTGCCAGCAGCCAAGATGGGCAGGGGGGCTACACCTTC

j_call: TRBJ2-1
d_call: TRBD2
v_call: TRBV5-4
clone_size: -
cdr3_aa: CASSLVQRESSYNEQFF
cdr3_nt: TGTGCCAGCAGCTTGGTCCAGCGGGAGAGTTCCTACAATGAGCAGTTCTTC

j_call: TRBJ2-6
d_call: TRBD1
v_call: TRBV18
clone_size: -
cdr3_aa: CASSDRDRGLGANVLTF
cdr3_nt: TGTGCCAGCTCAGACCGGGACAGGGGGCTTGGGGCCAACGTCCTGACTTTC

j_call: TRBJ2-7
d_call: TRBD1
v_call: TRBV18
clone_size: -
cdr3_aa: CASSPGQLLGEQYF
cdr3_nt: TGTGCCAGCTCACCGGGACAGCTCCTGGGCGAGCAGTACTTC

j_call: TRBJ1-5
d_call: -
v_call: TRBV10-3
clone_size: -
cdr3_aa: CAISESIGIDYSNQPQHF
cdr3_nt: TGTGCCATCAGTGAGTCAATCGGGATAGACTATAGCAATCAGCCCCAGCATTTT

j_call: TRBJ1-1
d_call: TRBD1
v_call: TRBV5-1
clone_size: -
cdr3_aa: CASSRGTGRNTEAFF
cdr3_nt: TGCGCCAGCAGCCGCGGGACAGGAAGGAACACTGAAGCTTTCTTT

j_call: TRBJ2-7
d_call: TRBD2
v_call: TRBV4-2
clone_size: once
cdr3_aa: CASSDREGEQYF
cdr3_nt: TGTGCCAGCAGCGATAGGGAGGGCGAGCAGTACTTC

j_call: TRBJ1-1
d_call: -
v_call: TRBV27
clone_size: -
cdr3_aa: CASRGHSNTEAFF
cdr3_nt: TGTGCCAGCAGGGGACACTCGAACACTGAAGCTTTCTTT

j_call: TRBJ2-1
d_call: TRBD2
v_call: TRBV7-9
clone_size: few
cdr3_aa: CASSLGTSGRRNEQFF
cdr3_nt: TGTGCCAGCAGCTTGGGAACTAGCGGGAGGCGGAATGAGCAGTTCTTC

j_call: TRBJ2-1
d_call: -
v_call: TRBV9
clone_size: -
cdr3_aa: CASSVLYNEQFF
cdr3_nt: TGTGCCAGCAGCGTGCTATACAATGAGCAGTTCTTC

j_call: TRBJ1-2
d_call: TRBD1
v_call: TRBV7-9
clone_size: once
cdr3_aa: CASSSDRGHYGYTF
cdr3_nt: TGTGCCAGCAGCTCCGACAGGGGCCACTATGGCTACACCTTC

j_call: TRBJ2-1
d_call: TRBD2
v_call: TRBV6-6
clone_size: many
cdr3_aa: CASRSSGGALNEQFF
cdr3_nt: TGTGCCAGCAGATCCAGCGGGGGGGCACTAAATGAGCAGTTCTTC

j_call: TRBJ1-5
d_call: -
v_call: TRBV28
clone_size: -
cdr3_aa: CASRGGPNQPQHF
cdr3_nt: TGTGCCAGCAGAGGGGGACCCAATCAGCCCCAGCATTTT

j_call: TRBJ2-3
d_call: -
v_call: TRBV12-3/TRBV12-4
clone_size: -
cdr3_aa: CASRRDDTQYF
cdr3_nt: TGTGCCAGCAGGCGTGATGATACGCAGTATTTT

j_call: TRBJ2-1
d_call: TRBD2
v_call: TRBV5-4
clone_size: -
cdr3_aa: CASNQRGGRYNEQFF
cdr3_nt: TGTGCCAGCAATCAGCGGGGGGGCCGCTACAATGAGCAGTTCTTC

j_call: TRBJ1-2
d_call: TRBD1
v_call: TRBV28
clone_size: -
cdr3_aa: CASSSGQGGGYTF
cdr3_nt: TGTGCCAGCAGTTCGGGACAGGGGGGCGGCTACACCTTC

j_call: TRBJ2-1
d_call: -
v_call: TRBV10-1
clone_size: -
cdr3_aa: CASSEGGKTSEQFF
cdr3_nt: TGCGCCAGCAGTGAGGGCGGGAAGACGAGTGAGCAGTTCTTC

j_call: TRBJ1-1
d_call: TRBD1
v_call: TRBV9
clone_size: -
cdr3_aa: CASSLGAGGAFF
cdr3_nt: TGTGCCAGCAGCCTAGGAGCAGGGGGAGCTTTCTTT

j_call: TRBJ1-5
d_call: -
v_call: TRBV4-2
clone_size: -
cdr3_aa: CASSPTARYSNQPQHF
cdr3_nt: TGTGCCAGCAGCCCGACAGCGCGTTATAGCAATCAGCCCCAGCATTTT